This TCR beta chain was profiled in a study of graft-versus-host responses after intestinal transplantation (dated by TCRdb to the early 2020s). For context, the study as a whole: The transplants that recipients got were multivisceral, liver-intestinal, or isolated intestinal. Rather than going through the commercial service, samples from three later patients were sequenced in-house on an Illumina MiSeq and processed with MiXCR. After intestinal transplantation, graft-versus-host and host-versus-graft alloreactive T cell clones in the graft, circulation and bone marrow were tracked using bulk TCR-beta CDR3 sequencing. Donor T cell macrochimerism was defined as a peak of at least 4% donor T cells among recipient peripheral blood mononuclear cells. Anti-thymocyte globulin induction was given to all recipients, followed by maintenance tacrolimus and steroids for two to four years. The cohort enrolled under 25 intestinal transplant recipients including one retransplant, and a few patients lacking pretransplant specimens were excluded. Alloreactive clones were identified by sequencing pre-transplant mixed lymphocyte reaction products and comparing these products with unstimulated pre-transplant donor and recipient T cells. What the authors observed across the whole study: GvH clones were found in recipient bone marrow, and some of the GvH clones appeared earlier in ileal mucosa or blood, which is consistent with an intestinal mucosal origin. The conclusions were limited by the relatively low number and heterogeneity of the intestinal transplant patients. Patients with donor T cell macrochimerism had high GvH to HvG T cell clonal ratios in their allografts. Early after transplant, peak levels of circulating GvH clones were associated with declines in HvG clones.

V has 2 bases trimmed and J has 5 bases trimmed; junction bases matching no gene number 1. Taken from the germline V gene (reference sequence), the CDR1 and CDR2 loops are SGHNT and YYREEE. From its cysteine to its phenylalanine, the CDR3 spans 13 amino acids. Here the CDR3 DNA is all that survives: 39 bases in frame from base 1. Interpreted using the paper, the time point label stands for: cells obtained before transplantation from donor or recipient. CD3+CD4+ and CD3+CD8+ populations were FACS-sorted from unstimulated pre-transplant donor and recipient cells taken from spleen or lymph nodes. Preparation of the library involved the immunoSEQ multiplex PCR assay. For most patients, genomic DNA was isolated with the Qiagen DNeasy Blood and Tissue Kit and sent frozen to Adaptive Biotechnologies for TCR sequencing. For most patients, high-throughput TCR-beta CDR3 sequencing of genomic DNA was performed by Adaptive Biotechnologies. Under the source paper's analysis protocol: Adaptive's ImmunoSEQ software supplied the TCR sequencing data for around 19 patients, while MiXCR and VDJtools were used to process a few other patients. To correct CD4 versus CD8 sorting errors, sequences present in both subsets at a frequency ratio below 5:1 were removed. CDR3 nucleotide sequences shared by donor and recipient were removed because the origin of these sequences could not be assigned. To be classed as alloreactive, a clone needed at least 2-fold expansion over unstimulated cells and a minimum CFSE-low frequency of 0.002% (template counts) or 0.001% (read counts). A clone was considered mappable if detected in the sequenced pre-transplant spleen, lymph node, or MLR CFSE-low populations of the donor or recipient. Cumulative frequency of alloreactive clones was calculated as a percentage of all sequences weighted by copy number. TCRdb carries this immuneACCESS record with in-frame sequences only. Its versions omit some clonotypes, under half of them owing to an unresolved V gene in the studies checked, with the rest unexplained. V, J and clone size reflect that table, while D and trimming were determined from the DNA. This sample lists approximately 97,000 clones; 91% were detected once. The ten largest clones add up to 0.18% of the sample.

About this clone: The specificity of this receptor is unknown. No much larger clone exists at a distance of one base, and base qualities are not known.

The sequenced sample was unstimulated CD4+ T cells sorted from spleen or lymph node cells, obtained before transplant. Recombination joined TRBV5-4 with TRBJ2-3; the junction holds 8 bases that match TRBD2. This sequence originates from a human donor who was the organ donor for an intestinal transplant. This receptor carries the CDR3 CASSFGREDTQYF. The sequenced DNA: TGTGCCAGCAGCTTCGGGAGGGAAGATACGCAGTATTTT.